These 27 T cell receptor beta chains originate from one sample sequenced in a study of blood T cell repertoires in COVID-19. Sequenced by immunoSEQ multiplex PCR; TCRdb stores in-frame clones only, minus some. The sample consists of 95,000 to 110,000 clones, over 80% of them appearing once. Source material: peripheral blood. Receptors were obtained from a man aged 50 or older with acute or convalescent COVID-19.

This clone was seen only a few times. The chain uses TRBV19 and TRBJ2-1; TRBD2 is a possible D gene (6 bases). Per germline, CDR1 LNHDA and CDR2 SQIVND (reference sequence). This CDR3 is built from 15 residues. Trimming removed 3 bases at V and 6 bases at J, with 15 bases between. Here the CDR3 DNA reads TGTGCCAGTAGTATGGCGACTAGTAAGATCAATGAGCAGTTCTTC. Amino acids: CASSMATSKINEQFF. The full variable domain, with the rest looked up from reference TRBV19 and TRBJ2-1, is DGGITQSPKYLFRKEGQNVTLSCEQNLNHDAMYWYRQDPGQGLRLIYYSQIVNDFQKGDIAEGYSVSREKKESFPLTVTSAQKNPTAFYLCASSMATSKINEQFFGPGTRLTVL.

The chain carries TRBV6-1 and TRBJ1-2, with no clear D. Germline V gives CDR1 MNHNS, CDR2 SASEGT. The CDR3 runs to 15 residues. The ends were cut back, 0 bases at V and 0 bases at J, with 8 bases in the middle. The CDR3 DNA follows: TGTGCCAGCAGTGAAGCGCCACAGCCTAACTATGGCTACACCTTC. As protein: CASSEAPQPNYGYTF.

The table lists this clone with a count of one. J is TRBJ2-1 and V is TRBV6-6; 8 nucleotides line up with TRBD1. CDR1 and CDR2 from the germline V gene are MNHNY and SVGAGI (reference sequence). V gave up 6 bases and J gave up 0 bases; unmatched junction bases: 4. The CDR3 has 15 amino acids. The CDR3 DNA follows: TGTGCCAGCAGGGACAGGGTTAGCTCCTACAATGAGCAGTTCTTC. It yields the protein CASRDRVSSYNEQFF.

The chain joins TRBV2 to TRBJ2-3, with TRBD2 identical over 10 bases. CDR3 length equals 17 residues. Looked up from germline, CDR1 is SNHLY and CDR2 is FYNNEI. V gave up 4 bases and J gave up 2 bases; unmatched junction bases: 9. Here the CDR3 reads CASSGEATSGNTDTQYF. The CDR3 DNA reads as TGTGCCAGCAGTGGGGAGGCTACTAGCGGGAACACAGATACGCAGTATTTT.

The chain joins TRBV9 to TRBJ2-1; possibly TRBD2 for D (5 bases). The V end was cut by 3 bases, the J end by 9 bases, with 16 bases between. Per the germline V gene, CDR1 is SGDLS and CDR2 is YYNGEE. CDR3 length: 14 amino acids. CDR3: CASSAVAAEGEQFF. For the CDR3, the DNA is TGTGCCAGCAGCGCCGTAGCTGCAGAGGGTGAGCAGTTCTTC.

The V and J genes are TRBV28 and TRBJ1-6; TRBD1 matches at 10 bases. Germline V gene sequence: CDR1 MDHEN, CDR2 SYDVKM. V lost 8 bases, J lost 7 bases, and 2 bases stayed unmatched. The CDR3 runs to 13 residues. The CDR3 DNA is TGTGCCAGCCTGGGACAGGGGAATTCACCCCTCCACTTT. Protein: CASLGQGNSPLHF.

The chain links TRBV19 to TRBJ1-4; 9 positions agree with TRBD1. Germline CDR1 and CDR2: LNHDA and SQIVND (reference sequence). V was clipped by 8 bases and J by 8 bases; unmatched bases: 6. The CDR3 extends over 13 amino acids. The CDR3 here is CASQQGAGEKLFF. CDR3 bases: TGTGCCAGTCAACAGGGGGCGGGGGAAAAACTGTTTTTT.

This chain connects TRBV15 to TRBJ1-5; weak D call: TRBD1 (6 bases). The CDR3 runs 14 residues. Germline V gene data show CDR1 as LNHNV and CDR2 as YYDKDF (reference sequence). The V end was cut by 3 bases, the J end by 2 bases, with 8 bases between. The CDR3 DNA is TGTGCCACCAGCAGTTCAGGGGGCAATCAGCCCCAGCATTTT. Translation gives CATSSSGGNQPQHF.

The rearrangement uses TRBV7-9 and TRBJ2-3, with D possibly matching TRBD1 (5 bases). Per germline, CDR1 SEHNR and CDR2 FQNEAQ (reference sequence). CDR3 length: 15 amino acids. Trimming pared 5 bases from V and 5 bases from J, leaving 17 bases between. The CDR3 loop is CASSPPERGGDTQYF. The CDR3 coding sequence is TGTGCCAGCAGCCCCCCGGAAAGGGGCGGAGATACGCAGTATTTT.

The chain employs TRBV5-1 and TRBJ2-1, with D possibly matching TRBD1 (6 bases). Trimming took off 0 bases at V and 6 bases at J, with 7 bases between the two ends. CDR3 length equals 13 residues. Germline-derived CDR1 and CDR2 are SGHRS and YFSETQ. This chain's CDR3 is CASSLGGRNEQFF. CDR3 bases: TGCGCCAGCAGCTTGGGGGGGCGCAATGAGCAGTTCTTC.

The J gene is TRBJ1-5, the V gene TRBV2; 10 bases match TRBD1. Germline values: CDR1 SNHLY, CDR2 FYNNEI. The CDR3 spans 13 residues. Losses at the gene ends were 7 bases for V and 7 bases for J; bases not matched to a gene: 4. This chain's CDR3 is CASMEDRGQPQHF. In DNA form, the CDR3 reads TGTGCCAGCATGGAGGACAGGGGGCAGCCCCAGCATTTT.

The gene calls are TRBV21-1 and TRBJ1-5. TRBV21-1 is a pseudogene locus. CDR3 size: 17 residues. The CDR3: CASSKAGGGYSNQPQHF. The CDR3 DNA follows: TGTGCCAGCAGCAAAGCAGGCGGTGGGTATAGCAATCAGCCCCAGCATTTT.

V is TRBV10-3 and J is TRBJ2-3; TRBD1 matches at 7 bases. The CDR3 runs to 11 residues. Germline V gene lookup returns CDR1 ENHRY and CDR2 SYGVKD. V lost 10 bases to trimming and J lost 6 bases; unmatched junction nucleotides: 4. The CDR3 reads CATQGSDTQYF. CDR3 coding DNA: TGTGCCACACAGGGGTCGGATACGCAGTATTTT.

The DNA for the CDR3 is TGTGCCAGCAGCTGGCTAGCGGGAGATCTGGCTTCTGGGGCCAACGTCCTGACTTTC. This sequence encodes CASSWLAGDLASGANVLTF. The J gene is TRBJ2-6, the V gene TRBV7-6; the match to TRBD2 covers 10 bases. The CDR3 loop spans 19 amino acids. Losses at the gene ends were 4 bases for V and 1 base for J; bases not matched to a gene: 10. From germline, CDR1 is SGHVS and CDR2 FNYEAQ.

This chain uses TRBV15 with TRBJ2-3; TRBD2 matches at 8 bases. Germline CDR1 LNHNV, CDR2 YYDKDF (reference sequence). V trimming: 1 base; J trimming: 0 bases; junction bases outside the gene matches: 9. This CDR3 has 18 amino acids. In nucleotides, the CDR3 is TGTGCCACCAGCAGAGGAGGGCGGGGGGCCGCTAGCACAGATACGCAGTATTTT. Encoded protein: CATSRGGRGAASTDTQYF.

This chain links TRBV7-9 with TRBJ2-1, with D perhaps TRBD2 (6 bases). Germline V CDR1 and CDR2: SEHNR, FQNEAQ (reference sequence). V was pared by 5 bases and J by 9 bases, with 14 bases between. The CDR3 covers 13 residues. CDR3 in amino acids: CASSARDSSEQFF. The CDR3 DNA sequence: TGTGCCAGCAGCGCCCGGGACTCCAGTGAGCAGTTCTTC.

The CDR3 loop reads CASRDRGLAGELFF. CDR3 nucleotides: TGTGCCAGCAGGGACAGGGGGCTGGCCGGGGAGCTGTTTTTT. The chain is built from TRBV2 and TRBJ2-2; 11 bases agree with TRBD1. Germline values: CDR1 SNHLY, CDR2 FYNNEI. CDR3 size: 14 residues. The V and J ends lost 6 bases and 6 bases, in that order; junction bases with no gene match: 3. The full variable domain, with the rest looked up from reference TRBV2 and TRBJ2-2, is EPEVTQTPSHQVTQMGQEVILRCVPISNHLYFYWYRQILGQKVEFLVSFYNNEISEKSEIFDDQFSVERPDGSNFTLKIRSTKLEDSAMYFCASRDRGLAGELFFGEGSRLTVL.

The V and J genes are TRBV6-1 and TRBJ1-6; 7 bases agree with TRBD1. Trimming at V came to 2 bases and at J to 10 bases, leaving 8 bases not matched to a gene. The CDR3 is made up of 15 amino acids. Per the germline V gene, CDR1 is MNHNS and CDR2 is SASEGT. The CDR3 nucleotides read TGTGCCAGCAGTGAATCACAGGGGAGCGGCTCACCCCTCCACTTT. As protein: CASSESQGSGSPLHF.

The rearrangement joins TRBV21-1 to TRBJ2-4; TRBD2, the table's D call, was not compared with the DNA. TRBV21-1 is a known pseudogene. The CDR3 loop spans 19 amino acids. The CDR3 DNA follows: TGTGCCAGCAGCAAAGAAGCGGGAGAAAGGGGAGAAGCCAAAAACATTCAGTACTTC. It yields the protein CASSKEAGERGEAKNIQYF.

The table lists this clone with a few counts. The V and J genes are TRBV11-2 and TRBJ2-7; TRBD1 might be the D (5 bases). Germline lookup yields CDR1 SGHAT and CDR2 FQNNGV. Trimming removed 1 base at V and 2 bases at J, with 9 bases between. This CDR3 contains 14 residues. Here the CDR3 DNA reads TGTGCCAGCAGCTTAGGCAGGGCCCCCTACGAGCAGTACTTC. This gives the protein CASSLGRAPYEQYF.

The genes are TRBV2 and TRBJ2-1, with D tentatively TRBD2 (6 bases). This CDR3 comprises 15 residues. CDR1 SNHLY and CDR2 FYNNEI come from the germline V gene. Trimming pared 4 bases from V and 4 bases from J, leaving 14 bases between. CDR3 protein: CASSGIAVQYNEQFF. For the CDR3, the DNA is TGTGCCAGCAGTGGAATAGCGGTCCAATACAATGAGCAGTTCTTC.

The genes are TRBV28 and TRBJ2-7; TRBD1 matches 10 bases. This CDR3 spans 15 amino acids. V trimming: 8 bases; J trimming: 3 bases; junction bases outside the gene matches: 10. Germline V gene data show CDR1 as MDHEN and CDR2 as SYDVKM. The CDR3 DNA follows: TGTGCCAGCGCACTGTGGACAGGGGGGGTCTACGAGCAGTACTTC. Translated: CASALWTGGVYEQYF.

J is TRBJ2-7 and V is TRBV6-1; 8 bases agree with TRBD2. The CDR3 runs 16 residues. Trimming took 4 bases from V and 5 from J; bases not matched to a gene: 13. Germline loops: CDR1 MNHNS, CDR2 SASEGT. The CDR3 coding sequence is TGTGCCAGCAGTGCGTGGGACGGGAGGGCCCCGGACGAGCAGTACTTC. Its protein product is CASSAWDGRAPDEQYF.

The V gene is TRBV6-1, the J gene TRBJ1-5; TRBD1 is a possible D gene (5 bases). The V end lost 0 bases, the J end lost 1 base, and 16 bases lay between the germline ends. CDR3 size: 18 residues. Germline CDR1 MNHNS, CDR2 SASEGT. CDR3 DNA sequence: TGTGCCAGCAGTGAAGCCGTCCCAGGGACTTCGAGCAATCAGCCCCAGCATTTT. Translating it yields CASSEAVPGTSSNQPQHF.

CDR3 protein: CASSPDTNPRNEQFF. CDR3 DNA sequence: TGTGCCAGCTCACCGGATACCAACCCTAGGAATGAGCAGTTCTTC. The chain carries TRBV18 and TRBJ2-1; D remains ambiguous. The CDR3 consists of 15 residues. V lost 3 bases, J lost 7 bases, and 16 bases lay in between. CDR1 is KGHSH, CDR2 LQKENI, per germline. The full variable domain, with the rest looked up from reference TRBV18 and TRBJ2-1, is NAGVMQNPRHLVRRRGQEARLRCSPMKGHSHVYWYRQLPEEGLKFMVYLQKENIIDESGMPKERFSAEFPKEGPSILRIQQVVRGDSAAYFCASSPDTNPRNEQFFGPGTRLTVL.

The J gene is TRBJ1-1, the V gene TRBV28; 9 positions match TRBD1. V gave up 2 bases and J gave up 3 bases; unmatched junction bases: 13. The CDR3 spans 18 residues. Germline assignment: CDR1 MDHEN and CDR2 SYDVKM. CDR3 DNA sequence: TGTGCCAGCAGTTTACTCCGTCCCGGGACAGGGCCGGACACTGAAGCTTTCTTT. Its protein product is CASSLLRPGTGPDTEAFF.

The count of this clone is one. V and J are TRBV6-2 or TRBV6-3 and TRBJ2-3, with 10 bases that match TRBD2. The CDR3 covers 19 residues. J lost 1 base, V lost 2 bases, and 12 bases had no gene match. The germline V gene encodes CDR1 MNHEY and CDR2 SVGEGT. DNA for the CDR3: TGTGCCAGCAGTTACCCCTCAGCGGGAGGGCCGACGGGCACAGATACGCAGTATTTT. Residues: CASSYPSAGGPTGTDTQYF.